Listed below are T cell receptor beta chains from one sample, sequenced in a study of human T cells and chemical hapten exposure. TCRdb itself ran the RACE reads through MiXCR, one entry per CDR3 protein. The table has about 120,000 distinct CDR3 sequences, roughly 14% seen once. The material was whole blood, obtained in connection with sensitization to the hapten diphenylcyclopropenone (DPC). The source of these receptors is a young woman with alopecia areata. Some clones in this sample may be carry-over from other donors' samples. The CDR3 runs from the conserved cysteine through the conserved F or W. D genes are given only for firm matches. Not every row has a clone size; where given, it reads once, few, many or a size class.

j_gene: TRBJ2-3; d_gene: TRBD2; abundance: NA; v_gene: TRBV15; CDR3nt: TGTGCCACCAGCACCCGGACTAGCGGGGGGACAGATACGCAGTATTTT; CDR3aa: CATSTRTSGGTDTQYF
j_gene: TRBJ2-3; d_gene: NA; abundance: NA; v_gene: TRBV6-1; CDR3nt: TGTGCCAGCAGTGAAAACCCTGGGGGGAGAGTAAGCCATACGCAGTATTTT; CDR3aa: CASSENPGGRVSHTQYF
j_gene: TRBJ2-6; d_gene: NA; abundance: NA; v_gene: TRBV28; CDR3nt: TGTGCCAGCAGTCCCCTCCGCCTCTCTGGGGCCAACGTCCTGACTTTC; CDR3aa: CASSPLRLSGANVLTF
j_gene: TRBJ1-4; d_gene: NA; abundance: few; v_gene: TRBV27; CDR3nt: TGTGCCAGCAGTTCTCGGAGGGGGTTTGGAACTAATGAAAAACTGTTTTTT; CDR3aa: CASSSRRGFGTNEKLFF
j_gene: TRBJ1-2; d_gene: NA; abundance: NA; v_gene: TRBV7-9; CDR3nt: TGTGCCAGCAGCTATGACGAAGCACGTGGCTACACCTTC; CDR3aa: CASSYDEARGYTF
j_gene: TRBJ2-7; d_gene: NA; abundance: NA; v_gene: TRBV28; CDR3nt: TGTGCCAGCCATGGCTCCTACGAGCAGTACTTC; CDR3aa: CASHGSYEQYF
j_gene: TRBJ1-1; d_gene: NA; abundance: few; v_gene: TRBV20-1; CDR3nt: TGCAGTGCGGTACCCGGGGCTAGGGACACTGAAGCTTTCTTT; CDR3aa: CSAVPGARDTEAFF
j_gene: TRBJ1-2; d_gene: NA; abundance: many; v_gene: TRBV5-1; CDR3nt: TGCGCCAGCAGCCCCGGGGGCCAGGGATATGGCTACACCTTC; CDR3aa: CASSPGGQGYGYTF
j_gene: TRBJ2-5; d_gene: TRBD2; abundance: NA; v_gene: TRBV5-1; CDR3nt: TGCGCCAGCAGCGGTAGCGGGGGGCCGGGAGAGACCCAGTACTTC; CDR3aa: CASSGSGGPGETQYF
j_gene: TRBJ2-5; d_gene: NA; abundance: NA; v_gene: TRBV5-1; CDR3nt: TGCGCCAGCAGCTTGGCGGGGGATCGCGGAGAGACCCAGTACTTC; CDR3aa: CASSLAGDRGETQYF
j_gene: TRBJ1-2; d_gene: NA; abundance: NA; v_gene: TRBV15; CDR3nt: TGTGCCACCAGCAGTCGCGCTAACTATGGCTACACCTTC; CDR3aa: CATSSRANYGYTF
j_gene: TRBJ2-2; d_gene: NA; abundance: many; v_gene: TRBV11-2; CDR3nt: TGTGCCAGCAGCTCCGGGACACTGAACACCGGGGAGCTGTTTTTT; CDR3aa: CASSSGTLNTGELFF
j_gene: TRBJ2-5; d_gene: TRBD1; abundance: many; v_gene: TRBV20-1; CDR3nt: TGCAGTGCTGGTCCCGTACAGGGGCCCCAAGAGACCCAGTACTTC; CDR3aa: CSAGPVQGPQETQYF
j_gene: TRBJ2-5; d_gene: TRBD2; abundance: NA; v_gene: TRBV27; CDR3nt: TGTGCCAGCCGACTAGCGGGGGCCCCCCTGTACTTC; CDR3aa: CASRLAGAPLYF
j_gene: TRBJ1-3; d_gene: NA; abundance: NA; v_gene: TRBV11-2; CDR3nt: TGTGCCAGCAGACCCCAGCGGGGGGCTCGCGGAAACACCATATATTTT; CDR3aa: CASRPQRGARGNTIYF
j_gene: TRBJ1-2; d_gene: NA; abundance: few; v_gene: TRBV14; CDR3nt: TGTGCCAGCAGCAAAAAGGCGGGGAACTATGGCTACACCTTC; CDR3aa: CASSKKAGNYGYTF
j_gene: TRBJ2-6; d_gene: NA; abundance: many; v_gene: TRBV6-6; CDR3nt: TGTGCCAGCAGTTACTCGATTGGCTCTGGGGCCAACGTCCTGACTTTC; CDR3aa: CASSYSIGSGANVLTF
j_gene: TRBJ2-5; d_gene: TRBD1; abundance: few; v_gene: TRBV2; CDR3nt: TGTGCCAGCAGCCCGGGACAGGCGGAGGAGACCCAGTACTTC; CDR3aa: CASSPGQAEETQYF
j_gene: TRBJ2-4; d_gene: NA; abundance: NA; v_gene: TRBV10-3; CDR3nt: TGTGCCATCAGTGCAACGCCGGGGGAGGCCAAAAACATTCAGTACTTC; CDR3aa: CAISATPGEAKNIQYF
j_gene: TRBJ1-1; d_gene: NA; abundance: NA; v_gene: TRBV10-2; CDR3nt: TGCGCCAGCAGTGAGGAAGGACAGTGGAACACTGAAGCTTTCTTT; CDR3aa: CASSEEGQWNTEAFF
j_gene: TRBJ2-7; d_gene: TRBD1; abundance: few; v_gene: TRBV25-1; CDR3nt: TGTGCCAGCAGTCCCCCGACAGGGGTATTGCCCGCGACCTACGAGCAGTACTTC; CDR3aa: CASSPPTGVLPATYEQYF
j_gene: TRBJ1-5; d_gene: TRBD1; abundance: few; v_gene: TRBV7-9; CDR3nt: TGTGCCAGCAGCTTATCAGGGGGACGCAATCAGCCCCAGCATTTT; CDR3aa: CASSLSGGRNQPQHF
j_gene: TRBJ2-7; d_gene: NA; abundance: NA; v_gene: TRBV6-6; CDR3nt: TGTGCCAGCAGTTACCAGGGTGCAAACTCCTACGAGCAGTACTTC; CDR3aa: CASSYQGANSYEQYF
j_gene: TRBJ2-1; d_gene: NA; abundance: NA; v_gene: TRBV7-6; CDR3nt: TGTGCCAGCAGCCCGGCGCAGGGCAATTTCTACAATGAGCAGTTCTTC; CDR3aa: CASSPAQGNFYNEQFF
j_gene: TRBJ1-2; d_gene: TRBD1; abundance: NA; v_gene: TRBV30; CDR3nt: TGTGCCTGGAACAGGGGGCTGAACTATGGCTACACCTTC; CDR3aa: CAWNRGLNYGYTF
j_gene: TRBJ2-3; d_gene: TRBD1; abundance: many; v_gene: TRBV11-2; CDR3nt: TGTGCCAGCAGCCCGGGAACAGAGGGACAGGGCGTCACAGATACGCAGTATTTT; CDR3aa: CASSPGTEGQGVTDTQYF
j_gene: TRBJ2-7; d_gene: NA; abundance: NA; v_gene: TRBV11-2; CDR3nt: TGTGCCAGCACCAGTCGATTCGCCATAGGGGTTTACGAGCAGTACTTC; CDR3aa: CASTSRFAIGVYEQYF
j_gene: TRBJ2-1; d_gene: TRBD2; abundance: many; v_gene: TRBV19; CDR3nt: TGTGCCAGTAGCCGACGGGGGGGAGCGAGCTCCTACAATGAGCAGTTCTTC; CDR3aa: CASSRRGGASSYNEQFF
j_gene: TRBJ1-1; d_gene: NA; abundance: few; v_gene: TRBV20-1; CDR3nt: TGCAGTGCCAAATACAGGTCGGTGAACACTGAAGCTTTCTTT; CDR3aa: CSAKYRSVNTEAFF
j_gene: TRBJ2-1; d_gene: NA; abundance: NA; v_gene: TRBV11-2; CDR3nt: TGTGCCAGCAGCTTAACACCCCTCCGAGGGCATGAGCAGTTCTTC; CDR3aa: CASSLTPLRGHEQFF
j_gene: TRBJ1-1; d_gene: TRBD1; abundance: NA; v_gene: TRBV20-1; CDR3nt: TGCAGTGCTAGGACAGGGGTGAACACTGAAGCTTTCTTT; CDR3aa: CSARTGVNTEAFF
j_gene: TRBJ2-1; d_gene: NA; abundance: few; v_gene: TRBV9; CDR3nt: TGTGCCAGCAGCGTAGGACCCGCTACTGAGCAGTTCTTC; CDR3aa: CASSVGPATEQFF
j_gene: TRBJ1-1; d_gene: NA; abundance: NA; v_gene: TRBV29-1; CDR3nt: TGCAGCGTCCGGATGAACACTGAAGCTTTCTTT; CDR3aa: CSVRMNTEAFF
j_gene: TRBJ1-6; d_gene: NA; abundance: NA; v_gene: TRBV7-9; CDR3nt: TGTGCCAGCACGGGATCGGTAGATTCACCCCTCCACTTT; CDR3aa: CASTGSVDSPLHF
j_gene: TRBJ2-1; d_gene: NA; abundance: many; v_gene: TRBV7-2; CDR3nt: TGTGCCAGCAGCTTAGGGAGCCATATAGCCTACAATGAGCAGTTCTTC; CDR3aa: CASSLGSHIAYNEQFF
j_gene: TRBJ1-3; d_gene: NA; abundance: many; v_gene: TRBV29-1; CDR3nt: TGCAGCGTTGATTCGGATTCCTCTGGAAACACCATATATTTT; CDR3aa: CSVDSDSSGNTIYF
j_gene: TRBJ1-1; d_gene: NA; abundance: NA; v_gene: TRBV5-1; CDR3nt: TGCGCCAGCAGCTTGGGGGACATGACGAACACTGAAGCTTTCTTT; CDR3aa: CASSLGDMTNTEAFF
j_gene: TRBJ1-2; d_gene: NA; abundance: few; v_gene: TRBV23-1; CDR3nt: TGCGCCAGCAGTCAATCTGGCGGGAAGAGTGGCTACACCTTC; CDR3aa: CASSQSGGKSGYTF
j_gene: TRBJ1-1; d_gene: NA; abundance: few; v_gene: TRBV30; CDR3nt: TGTGCCTGGACTCAGGCAGGGCACAACACTGAAGCTTTCTTT; CDR3aa: CAWTQAGHNTEAFF
j_gene: TRBJ2-2; d_gene: NA; abundance: many; v_gene: TRBV5-1; CDR3nt: TGCGCCAGCAGCTTATCCGCTCAGAACACCGGGGAGCTGTTTTTT; CDR3aa: CASSLSAQNTGELFF
j_gene: TRBJ2-6; d_gene: NA; abundance: NA; v_gene: TRBV20-1; CDR3nt: TGCAGTGCTAGATTGGGGGCCAACGTCCTGACTTTC; CDR3aa: CSARLGANVLTF
j_gene: TRBJ1-4; d_gene: TRBD1; abundance: NA; v_gene: TRBV19; CDR3nt: TGTGCCAGTATGGAAGGGCAGGGGGCTGAAAAACTGTTTTTT; CDR3aa: CASMEGQGAEKLFF
j_gene: TRBJ1-5; d_gene: NA; abundance: many; v_gene: TRBV12-3/TRBV12-4; CDR3nt: TGTGCCAGCAGTTTAGCGCTCGGCGCGCAGCCCCAGCATTTT; CDR3aa: CASSLALGAQPQHF
j_gene: TRBJ2-2; d_gene: NA; abundance: NA; v_gene: TRBV5-1; CDR3nt: TGCGCCAGCAGCTTGACAGGGTCTTATCTGAACACCGGGGAGCTGTTTTTT; CDR3aa: CASSLTGSYLNTGELFF
j_gene: TRBJ1-1; d_gene: NA; abundance: NA; v_gene: TRBV28; CDR3nt: TGTGCCAGCAGTGGACCCTCCCTTCGGGCTTTCTTT; CDR3aa: CASSGPSLRAFF
j_gene: TRBJ1-1; d_gene: NA; abundance: many; v_gene: TRBV27; CDR3nt: TGTGCCAGCAGAGACACAGGAAACACTGAAGCTTTCTTT; CDR3aa: CASRDTGNTEAFF
j_gene: TRBJ1-1; d_gene: NA; abundance: many; v_gene: TRBV5-5; CDR3nt: NA; CDR3aa: CASSLVGVGIF
j_gene: TRBJ2-7; d_gene: NA; abundance: NA; v_gene: TRBV28; CDR3nt: TGTGCCAGCAGCAAGATCGCCTCGTCGGTCTACGAGCAGTACTTC; CDR3aa: CASSKIASSVYEQYF
j_gene: TRBJ2-7; d_gene: NA; abundance: few; v_gene: TRBV7-9; CDR3nt: TGTGCCAGCAGCTTAGCAGGTCCTGGAGAGCAGTACTTC; CDR3aa: CASSLAGPGEQYF
j_gene: TRBJ1-5; d_gene: TRBD1; abundance: NA; v_gene: TRBV20-1; CDR3nt: TGCAGTGCTTGGGACAGGGGGCAGGATCAGCCCCAGCATTTT; CDR3aa: CSAWDRGQDQPQHF
j_gene: TRBJ2-7; d_gene: TRBD2; abundance: NA; v_gene: TRBV3-1; CDR3nt: TGTGCCAGCAGACGGCGCAGCGGGGAGGCCTACGAGCAGTACTTC; CDR3aa: CASRRRSGEAYEQYF
j_gene: TRBJ1-3; d_gene: NA; abundance: few; v_gene: TRBV19; CDR3nt: TGTGCCAGTACCCAGGCGGGAGTTGGAAACACCATATATTTT; CDR3aa: CASTQAGVGNTIYF
j_gene: TRBJ1-1; d_gene: NA; abundance: NA; v_gene: TRBV6-6; CDR3nt: TGTGCCAGCAGTTACTTTACACAGAACACTGAAGCTTTCTTT; CDR3aa: CASSYFTQNTEAFF